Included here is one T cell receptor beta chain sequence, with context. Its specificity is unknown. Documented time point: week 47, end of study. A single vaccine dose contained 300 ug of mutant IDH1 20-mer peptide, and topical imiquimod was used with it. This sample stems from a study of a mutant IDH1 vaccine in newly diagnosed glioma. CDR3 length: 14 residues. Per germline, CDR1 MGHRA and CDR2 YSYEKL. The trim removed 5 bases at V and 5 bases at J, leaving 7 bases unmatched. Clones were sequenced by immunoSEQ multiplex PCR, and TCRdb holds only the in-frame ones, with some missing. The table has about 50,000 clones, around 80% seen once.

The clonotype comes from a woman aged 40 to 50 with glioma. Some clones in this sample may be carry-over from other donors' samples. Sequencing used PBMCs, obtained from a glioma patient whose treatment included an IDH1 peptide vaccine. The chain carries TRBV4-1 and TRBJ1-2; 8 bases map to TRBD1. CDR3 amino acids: CASSSGTGFYGYTF. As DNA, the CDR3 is TGCGCCAGCAGCTCCGGGACAGGCTTTTATGGCTACACCTTC.